This TCR beta chain was documented in a study of cytotoxic CD8 clonotypes in ibrutinib-treated CLL (dated by TCRdb to about 2021). At the level of the whole study: The cohort had 11 to 12 relapsed/refractory and around 16 treatment-naive patients; 17 to 18 were IGHV unmutated. Responses were partial in 24 patients and complete in 2; after median roughly 69 months follow-up, some 15 stayed in remission and roughly twelve progressed. The response samples were drawn at a median of approximately twelve months into treatment, with a range of roughly 6 to 36 months. Cryopreserved peripheral blood mononuclear cells were obtained before treatment, at response, and at either sustained remission or disease progression. Samples averaged roughly 260,000 productive templates and more than 85,000 productive rearrangements. All remission and progressive disease samples were collected while patients were still receiving ibrutinib. Longitudinal samples were available for about 30% of the roughly 86 trial participants. What the study reported, not specific to this receptor: Baseline clonality exceeded that of age-matched healthy donors and correlated strongly with circulating CD8+ T-cell counts. Sampling times were not matched between patients in sustained remission and patients whose disease was progressing, and lymph node repertoires were not examined. An increase in clonality was observed at ibrutinib response, with clonality remaining stable during sustained remission and falling back toward baseline at progression. Public clonotypes were rare and either shrank or stayed stable during treatment, and the rise in clonality at ibrutinib response reflected expansion of private clonotypes.

A MiSeq instrument was used for deep resolution sequencing, which targeted depths ranging from 1 in 1 million up to 1 in 200,000 T cells, with coverage averaging 10x for each clonotype. The immunoSEQ hsTCRB Kit was used to generate the TCR beta libraries. In the original analysis: ImmunoSEQ Data Assistant and ImmunoSEQ Analyzer were used for data analysis, and V, D and J genes were assigned according to IMGT definitions. Clonality was computed as one minus normalized Shannon entropy of productive rearrangement frequencies, ranging from 0 to 1. Public clonotype analysis was restricted to overrepresented clonotypes comprising at least 0.05% of each patient's repertoire. Approximately 12 age-matched healthy donor repertoires from immuneACCESS were used as controls for clonality. TCRdb mirrors the immuneACCESS table, restricted to in-frame sequences. Some clones are absent from its copies; in checked studies, under half trace to an unresolved V gene, and the reason for the others is unknown. D and trimming were read from the DNA, whereas the V and J calls and clone size are those reported in that table. Here the sample has over 200,000 clones; about three quarters occur a single time. The ten most abundant clones make up roughly 5.9% of the sample.

The CDR3 numbers 16 residues from cysteine through phenylalanine. CDR3 DNA is the only sequence kept; it has 48 bases, read in frame from the first base. The CDR1 and CDR2 encoded by the germline V gene (reference sequence) are PRHDT and FYEKMQ. For this chain, trimming is 5 bases at the V end and 6 bases at the J end, and the number of junction bases without a gene match is 13. A word on this clone: Its antigen target is currently unknown. Within one base of it there is no much larger clone, and no base qualities were kept.

Taken with the paper, the label for time point translates to: 12 months on ibrutinib. For TCR beta library preparation, around 1.9 micrograms of genomic DNA were extracted from the cryopreserved PBMCs. Longitudinal blood samples from CLL patients on ibrutinib monotherapy underwent high-throughput TCR beta sequencing. The patients were enrolled in a single-center, open-label phase 2 trial of ibrutinib monotherapy. The rearranged chain carries TRBV13 and TRBJ1-2, with 9 junctional bases fitting TRBD1. The sequence was obtained from a human donor with chronic lymphocytic leukemia. This material consisted of PBMCs, taken after 12 months of ibrutinib treatment. The CDR3 protein: CASSPLRGTGQNGYTF. The nucleotide sequence reads as follows: TGTGCCAGCAGCCCTCTACGGGGGACAGGGCAAAATGGCTACACCTTC.